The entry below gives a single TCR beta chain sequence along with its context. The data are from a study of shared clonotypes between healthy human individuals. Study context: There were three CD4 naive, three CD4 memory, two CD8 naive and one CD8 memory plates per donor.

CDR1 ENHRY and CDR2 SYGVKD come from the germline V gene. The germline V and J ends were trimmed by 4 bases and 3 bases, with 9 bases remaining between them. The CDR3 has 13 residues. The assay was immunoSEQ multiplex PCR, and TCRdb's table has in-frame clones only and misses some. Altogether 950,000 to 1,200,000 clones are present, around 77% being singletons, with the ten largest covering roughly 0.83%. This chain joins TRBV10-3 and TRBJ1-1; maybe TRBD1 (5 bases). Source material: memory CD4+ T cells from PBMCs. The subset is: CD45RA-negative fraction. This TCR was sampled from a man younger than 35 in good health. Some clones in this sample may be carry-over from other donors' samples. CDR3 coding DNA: TGTGCCATCAGTGTACAAGGGGACACTGAAGCTTTCTTT. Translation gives CAISVQGDTEAFF.